This TCR beta chain emerged from a study of blood T cell repertoires in COVID-19. The assay was immunoSEQ multiplex PCR, and TCRdb's table has in-frame clones only and misses some. The sample holds about 110,000 clones, roughly nine tenths seen once. The table lists this clone with a few counts. Germline assignment: CDR1 LGHDT and CDR2 YNNKEL (reference sequence). The germline V and J ends were trimmed by 1 base and 0 bases, with 9 bases remaining between them. The CDR3 length is 15 residues. V gene TRBV3-1 (or the pseudogene TRBV3-2) combines with J gene TRBJ1-1, with D unclear. Sequenced material: peripheral blood. The TCR was taken from a human donor in a cohort sampled during active COVID-19. CDR3 amino acids: CASSQAATVNTEAFF. CDR3 sequence (DNA): TGTGCCAGCAGCCAAGCAGCTACAGTGAACACTGAAGCTTTCTTT.